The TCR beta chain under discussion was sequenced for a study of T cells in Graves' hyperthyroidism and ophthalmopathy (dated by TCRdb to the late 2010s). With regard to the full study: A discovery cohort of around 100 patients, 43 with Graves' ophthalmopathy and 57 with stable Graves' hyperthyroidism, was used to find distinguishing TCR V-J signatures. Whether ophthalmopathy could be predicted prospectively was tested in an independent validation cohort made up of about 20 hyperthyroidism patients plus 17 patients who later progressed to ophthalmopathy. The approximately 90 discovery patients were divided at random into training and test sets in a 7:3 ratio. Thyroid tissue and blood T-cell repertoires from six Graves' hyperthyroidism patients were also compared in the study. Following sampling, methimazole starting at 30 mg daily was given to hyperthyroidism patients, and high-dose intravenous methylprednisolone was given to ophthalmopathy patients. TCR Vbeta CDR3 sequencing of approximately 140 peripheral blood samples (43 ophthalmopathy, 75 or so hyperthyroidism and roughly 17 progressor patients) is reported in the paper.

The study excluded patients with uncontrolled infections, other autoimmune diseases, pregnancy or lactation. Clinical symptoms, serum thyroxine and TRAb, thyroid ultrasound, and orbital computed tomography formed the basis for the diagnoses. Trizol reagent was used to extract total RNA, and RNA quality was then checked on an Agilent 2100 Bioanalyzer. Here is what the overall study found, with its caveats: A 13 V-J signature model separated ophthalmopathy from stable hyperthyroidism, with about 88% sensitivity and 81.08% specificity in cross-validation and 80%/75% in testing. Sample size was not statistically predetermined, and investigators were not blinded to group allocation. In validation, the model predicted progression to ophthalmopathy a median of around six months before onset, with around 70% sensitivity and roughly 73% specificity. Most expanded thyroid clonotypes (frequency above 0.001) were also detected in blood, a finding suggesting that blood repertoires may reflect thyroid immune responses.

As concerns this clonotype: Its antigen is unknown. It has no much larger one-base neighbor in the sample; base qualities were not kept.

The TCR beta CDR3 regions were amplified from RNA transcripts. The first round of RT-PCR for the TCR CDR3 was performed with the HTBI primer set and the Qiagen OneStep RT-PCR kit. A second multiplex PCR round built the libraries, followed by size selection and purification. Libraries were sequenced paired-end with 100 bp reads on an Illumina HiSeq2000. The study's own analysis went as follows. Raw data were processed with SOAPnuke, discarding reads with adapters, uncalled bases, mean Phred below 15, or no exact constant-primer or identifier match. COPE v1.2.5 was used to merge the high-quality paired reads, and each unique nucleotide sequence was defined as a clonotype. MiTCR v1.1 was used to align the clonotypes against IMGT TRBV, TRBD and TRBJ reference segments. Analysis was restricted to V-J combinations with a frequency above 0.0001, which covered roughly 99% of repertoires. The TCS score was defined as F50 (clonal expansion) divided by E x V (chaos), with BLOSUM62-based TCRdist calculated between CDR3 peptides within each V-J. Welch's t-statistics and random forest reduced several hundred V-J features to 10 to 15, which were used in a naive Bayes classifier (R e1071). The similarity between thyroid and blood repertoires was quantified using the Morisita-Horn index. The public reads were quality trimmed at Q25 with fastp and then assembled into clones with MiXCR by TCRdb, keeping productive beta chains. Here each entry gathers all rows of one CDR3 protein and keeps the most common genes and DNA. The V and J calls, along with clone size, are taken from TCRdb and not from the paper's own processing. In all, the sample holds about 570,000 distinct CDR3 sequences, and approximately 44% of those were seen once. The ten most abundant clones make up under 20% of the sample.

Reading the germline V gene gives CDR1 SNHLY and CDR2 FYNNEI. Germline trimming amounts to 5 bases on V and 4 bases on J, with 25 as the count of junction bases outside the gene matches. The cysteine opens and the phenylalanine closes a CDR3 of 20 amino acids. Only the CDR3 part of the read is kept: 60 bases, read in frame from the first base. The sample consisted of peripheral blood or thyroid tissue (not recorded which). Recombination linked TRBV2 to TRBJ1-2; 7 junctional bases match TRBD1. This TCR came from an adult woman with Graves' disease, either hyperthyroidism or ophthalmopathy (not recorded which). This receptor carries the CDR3 CASSYSTRTGSTLGGYGYTF. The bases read TGTGCCAGCAGTTACTCGACGAGGACAGGATCTACTCTCGGCGGCTATGGCTACACCTTC.